This TCR beta chain was sequenced for a study of stem cell transplantation in POMP-related autoinflammatory disease (dated by TCRdb to the early 2020s). A note on the overall study: The study hypothesis was that defective thymoproteasomes impair MHC class I-dependent CD8+ T-cell differentiation and positive selection, which skews the TRB repertoire. Prior to transplant, the patients had skewing toward CD4+ naive T cells, low CD8+ T-cell proportions, and reduced T-cell cytokine secretion. The effect of POMP deficiency on T-cell receptor beta repertoire diversity and CDR3 characteristics was assessed by high-throughput TRB sequencing.

The study at large found these results: The number of unique TRB V-J gene pairings was restricted in PRAID patients. Statistical significance for the trend toward lower diversity and increased clonality in PRAID patients was reached only for regulatory T cells. Across all analyzed T-cell subsets, PRAID patients showed a trend toward higher clonality and lower TRB diversity.

Comment on this clone: Its antigen remains undetermined. The input lacks base qualities; no much larger clone sits a single base away.

The time point label on this specimen signifies: before hematopoietic stem cell transplant. PRAID featured prominent immunodeficiency alongside autoinflammation. Prior to TRB sequencing, T-cell subsets (conventional T cells, CD8+ T cells, regulatory T cells, T follicular helper cells) were sorted. The library was made by the immunoSEQ multiplex PCR assay. The paper's processing steps were these. Shannon entropy, which accounts for clonal size distribution, was used to quantify repertoire diversity. Clonotype distribution inequality was measured with the Gini-Simpson index (Simpson_1-D). TCRdb took over this immuneACCESS table, retaining in-frame rearrangements with V and J assigned. Such tables are incomplete; in checked studies, under half of the missing clones stem from an unresolved V gene, and the remainder is unexplained. V, J and clone size are taken as reported in that table, and D and trimming were inferred from the DNA itself. The sample has some 30,000 clones on record, about 91% of them singletons. The ten largest clones add up to around 0.72% of the sample.

The sequences come from CD4+ T cells from PBMCs, collected before stem cell transplantation. The clonotype comes from a human donor with POMP-related autoinflammation and immune dysregulation (PRAID).

The DNA sequence reads TGCGCCAGCAGCTTGGCGAGGGATCTCTCTAGCACAGATACGCAGTATTTT. This is translated as CASSLARDLSSTDTQYF. Here the chain combines TRBV5-1 and TRBJ2-3, with a weak D call of TRBD2 (5 bases match). The CDR3 holds 17 amino acids from the cysteine to the phenylalanine. CDR3 DNA is the only sequence kept; it has 51 bases, read in frame from the first base. The germline V gene yields SGHRS for CDR1 and YFSETQ for CDR2. A distance of 14 bases separates the germline ends of V and J, which lose 0 bases and 0 bases respectively.